The clone carrying this T cell receptor (beta chain) was observed a few times. As yet, its antigen is unknown. RNA was isolated and reverse transcribed to cDNA, the sequencing template. Method: immunoSEQ multiplex PCR; TCRdb's copy keeps in-frame clones and lacks some. The top ten hold under 2% of the sample, which has roughly 40,000 clones, 45% to 70% seen once. Looked up from germline, CDR1 is SGHTA and CDR2 is FQGNSA. The CDR3 sequence is 16 residues long. Trimming left V 3 bases short and J 4 bases short, with 16 bases between. The sample comes from a study of CD8+ T cells in alopecia areata. Study-wide results and caveats: Scalp samples also contribute reads from the resident alphabeta T cells found in normal skin.

Sorting of CD4+ cells into CD25+CD127- cells (for about 5 patients) was performed. Peripheral blood samples and lesional scalp punch biopsies were obtained from alopecia areata patients. Using a FACSAria, the CD4+ and CD8+ T cells were sorted from the PBMCs. V and J are TRBV7-2 and TRBJ1-5, with D possibly being TRBD1 (6 bases). The receptor was isolated from a human donor with alopecia areata. Material: CD4+ Tregs sorted from blood. This chain's CDR3 is CASSLGPWGPNQPQHF. CDR3 nucleotides: TGTGCCAGCAGCTTGGGCCCATGGGGGCCGAATCAGCCCCAGCATTTT.